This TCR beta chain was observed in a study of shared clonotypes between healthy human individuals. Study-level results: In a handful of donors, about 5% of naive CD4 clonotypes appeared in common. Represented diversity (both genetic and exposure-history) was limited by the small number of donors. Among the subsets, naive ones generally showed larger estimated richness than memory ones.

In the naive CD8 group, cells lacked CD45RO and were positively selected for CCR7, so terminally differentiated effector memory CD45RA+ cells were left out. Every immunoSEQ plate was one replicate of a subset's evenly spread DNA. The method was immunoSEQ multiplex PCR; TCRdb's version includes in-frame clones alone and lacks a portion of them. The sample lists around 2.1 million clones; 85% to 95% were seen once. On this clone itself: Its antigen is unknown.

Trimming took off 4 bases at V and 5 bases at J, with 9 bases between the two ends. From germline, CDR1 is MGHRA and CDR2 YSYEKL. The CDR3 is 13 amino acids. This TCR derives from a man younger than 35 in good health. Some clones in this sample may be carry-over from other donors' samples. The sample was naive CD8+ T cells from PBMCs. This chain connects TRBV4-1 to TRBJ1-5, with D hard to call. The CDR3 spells CASSLGLDQPQHF. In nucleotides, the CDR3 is TGCGCCAGCAGCCTCGGTCTCGATCAGCCCCAGCATTTT.